This T cell receptor (beta chain) was recorded in a study of B cell selection in AIRE deficiency. Conventional CD4 T cells were sorted as CD4+CD127+ cells. Per germline, CDR1 SEHNR and CDR2 FQNEAQ (reference sequence). Trimming took off 5 bases at V and 6 bases at J, with 16 bases between the two ends. The CDR3 runs 15 residues. The protocol was immunoSEQ multiplex PCR, while the TCRdb copy is restricted to in-frame clones and leaves out a portion. Of more than 25,000 clones listed, just under 97% are singletons. Source material: CD4+CD127+ conventional T cells sorted from PBMCs. The rearrangement joins TRBV7-9 to TRBJ2-2, with D tentatively TRBD1 (7 bases). The TCR originated in a human donor in good health. In DNA form, the CDR3 reads TGTGCCAGCAGCCCGTCAGGGGGGCGGGCCGGGGAGCTGTTTTTT. Its translation: CASSPSGGRAGELFF.